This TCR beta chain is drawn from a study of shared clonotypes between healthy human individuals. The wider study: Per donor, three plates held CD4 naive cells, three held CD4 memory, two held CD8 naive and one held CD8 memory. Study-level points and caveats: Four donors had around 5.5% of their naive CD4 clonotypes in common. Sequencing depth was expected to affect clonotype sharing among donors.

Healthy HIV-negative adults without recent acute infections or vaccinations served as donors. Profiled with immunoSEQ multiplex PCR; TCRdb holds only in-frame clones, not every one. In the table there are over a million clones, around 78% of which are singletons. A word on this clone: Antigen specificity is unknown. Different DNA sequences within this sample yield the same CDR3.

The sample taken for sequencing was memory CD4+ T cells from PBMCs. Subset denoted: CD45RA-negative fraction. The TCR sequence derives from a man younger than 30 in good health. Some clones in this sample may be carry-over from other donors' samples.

CDR3 nucleotide sequence: TGTGCCAGCAGCGTAGCCAGTAACCAAGAGACCCAGTACTTC. This codes for CASSVASNQETQYF. This chain joins TRBV9 and TRBJ2-5; D unclear. The CDR3 is 14 residues long. V lost 0 bases, J lost 0 bases, and 6 bases lay in between. Germline V gives CDR1 SGDLS, CDR2 YYNGEE.